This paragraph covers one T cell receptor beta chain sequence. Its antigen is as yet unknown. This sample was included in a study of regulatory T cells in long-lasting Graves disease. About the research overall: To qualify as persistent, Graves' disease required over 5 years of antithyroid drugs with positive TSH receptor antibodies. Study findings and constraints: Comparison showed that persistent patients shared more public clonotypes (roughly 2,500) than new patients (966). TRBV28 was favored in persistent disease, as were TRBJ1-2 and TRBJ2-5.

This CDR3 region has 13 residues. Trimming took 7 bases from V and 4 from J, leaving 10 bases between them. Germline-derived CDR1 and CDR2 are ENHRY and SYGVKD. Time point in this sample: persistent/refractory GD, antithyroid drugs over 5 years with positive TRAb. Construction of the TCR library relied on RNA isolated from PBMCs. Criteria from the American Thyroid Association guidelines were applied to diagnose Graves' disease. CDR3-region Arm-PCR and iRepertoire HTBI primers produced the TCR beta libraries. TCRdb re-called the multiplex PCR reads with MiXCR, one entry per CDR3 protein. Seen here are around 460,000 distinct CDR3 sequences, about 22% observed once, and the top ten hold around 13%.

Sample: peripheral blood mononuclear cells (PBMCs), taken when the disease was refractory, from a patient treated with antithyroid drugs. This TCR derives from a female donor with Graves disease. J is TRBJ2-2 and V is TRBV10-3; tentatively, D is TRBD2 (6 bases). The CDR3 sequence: CAIKGTFTGELFF. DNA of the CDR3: TGTGCCATCAAGGGGACTTTCACCGGGGAGCTGTTTTTT.